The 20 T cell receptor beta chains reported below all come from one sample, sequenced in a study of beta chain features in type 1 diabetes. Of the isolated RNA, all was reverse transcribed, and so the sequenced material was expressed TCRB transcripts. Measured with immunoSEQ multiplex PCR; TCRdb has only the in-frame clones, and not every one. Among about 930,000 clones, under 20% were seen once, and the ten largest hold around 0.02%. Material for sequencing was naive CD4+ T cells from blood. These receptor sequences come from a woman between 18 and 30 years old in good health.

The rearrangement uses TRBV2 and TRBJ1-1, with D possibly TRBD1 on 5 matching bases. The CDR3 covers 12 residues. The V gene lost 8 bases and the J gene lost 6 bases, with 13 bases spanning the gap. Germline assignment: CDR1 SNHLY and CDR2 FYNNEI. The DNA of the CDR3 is TGTGCCAGCCGGACATCCGCCGCTGAAGCTTTCTTT. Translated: CASRTSAAEAFF.

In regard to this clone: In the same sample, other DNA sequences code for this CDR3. For the CDR3, the DNA is TGTGCCAGCCGGGGACAGGGGCAAGAGACCCAGTACTTC. Protein: CASRGQGQETQYF. The chain couples TRBV2 to TRBJ2-5; 10 nucleotides line up with TRBD1. Germline-derived CDR1 and CDR2 are SNHLY and FYNNEI. The V and J ends lost 8 bases and 2 bases, in that order; junction bases with no gene match: 2. This CDR3 spans 13 amino acids.

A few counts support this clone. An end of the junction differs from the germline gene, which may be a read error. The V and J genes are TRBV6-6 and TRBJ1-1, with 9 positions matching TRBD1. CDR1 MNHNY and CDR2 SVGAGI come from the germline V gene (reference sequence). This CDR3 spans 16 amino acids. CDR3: CATSPTGGDPNTEAFF. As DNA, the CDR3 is TGTGCCACCAGTCCCACAGGGGGCGACCCGAACACTGAAGCTTTCTTT.

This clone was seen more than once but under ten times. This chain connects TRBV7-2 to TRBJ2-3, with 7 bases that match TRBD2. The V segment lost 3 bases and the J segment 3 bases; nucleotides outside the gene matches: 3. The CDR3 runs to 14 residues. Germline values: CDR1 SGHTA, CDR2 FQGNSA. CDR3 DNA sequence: TGTGCCAGCAGCTTTGGGCGGGGGACAGATACGCAGTATTTT. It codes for CASSFGRGTDTQYF.

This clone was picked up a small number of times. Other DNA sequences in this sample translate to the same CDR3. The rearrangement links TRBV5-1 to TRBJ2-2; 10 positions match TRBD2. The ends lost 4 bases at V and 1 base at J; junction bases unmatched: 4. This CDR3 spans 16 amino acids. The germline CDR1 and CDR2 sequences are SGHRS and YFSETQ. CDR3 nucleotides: TGCGCCAGCAGCCCCTTAGCGGGAGGGAACACCGGGGAGCTGTTTTTT. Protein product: CASSPLAGGNTGELFF.

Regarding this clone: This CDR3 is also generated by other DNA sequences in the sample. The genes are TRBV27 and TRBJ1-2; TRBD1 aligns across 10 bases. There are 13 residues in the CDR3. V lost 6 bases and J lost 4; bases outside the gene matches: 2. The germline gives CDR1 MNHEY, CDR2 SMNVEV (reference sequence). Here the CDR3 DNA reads TGTGCCAGCAGGGGACAGGGGCTCTATGGCTACACCTTC. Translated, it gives CASRGQGLYGYTF.

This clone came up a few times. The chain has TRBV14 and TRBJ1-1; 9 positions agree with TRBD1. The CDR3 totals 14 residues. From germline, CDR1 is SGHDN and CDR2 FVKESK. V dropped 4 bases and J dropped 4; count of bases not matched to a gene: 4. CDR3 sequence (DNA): TGTGCCAGCAGCCTGGGACAGGGTGGCACTGAAGCTTTCTTT. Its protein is CASSLGQGGTEAFF.

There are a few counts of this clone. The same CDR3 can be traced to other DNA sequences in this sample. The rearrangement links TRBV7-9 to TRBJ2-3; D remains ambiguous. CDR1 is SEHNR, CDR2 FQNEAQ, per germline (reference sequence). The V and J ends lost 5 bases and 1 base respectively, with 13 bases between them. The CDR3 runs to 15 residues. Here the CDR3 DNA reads TGTGCCAGCAGCCGGACCCGGGCTGGCACAGATACGCAGTATTTT. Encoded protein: CASSRTRAGTDTQYF.

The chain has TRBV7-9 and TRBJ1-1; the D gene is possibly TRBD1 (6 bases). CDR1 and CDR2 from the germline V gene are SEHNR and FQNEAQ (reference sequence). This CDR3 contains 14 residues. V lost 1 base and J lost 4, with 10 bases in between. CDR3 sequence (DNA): TGTGCCAGCAGCTTAGGACAGGCGCGCACTGAAGCTTTCTTT. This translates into CASSLGQARTEAFF.

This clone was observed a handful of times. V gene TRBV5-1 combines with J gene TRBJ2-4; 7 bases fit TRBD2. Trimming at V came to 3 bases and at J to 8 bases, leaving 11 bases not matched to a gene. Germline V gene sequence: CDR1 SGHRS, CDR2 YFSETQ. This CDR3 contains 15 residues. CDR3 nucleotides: TGCGCCAGCAGCTCCGCCGGCGGGAGCACGGACATTCAGTACTTC. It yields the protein CASSSAGGSTDIQYF.

CDR3 bases: TGTGCCAGCAGTGTAGAGTGGCTAGCAGGCTACGAGCAGTACTTC. Amino acid sequence: CASSVEWLAGYEQYF. V usage is TRBV6-1 and J usage is TRBJ2-7; a possible D gene is TRBD2 (5 bases). Germline loops: CDR1 MNHNS, CDR2 SASEGT. Trimming took 4 bases from V and 3 from J, leaving 16 bases between them. CDR3 length equals 15 residues.

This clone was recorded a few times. CDR3 sequence reads: CASGREGGEIYYNEQFF. CDR3 nucleotides: TGTGCCAGCGGGCGTGAAGGCGGGGAGATTTACTACAATGAGCAGTTCTTC. The rearrangement uses TRBV7-9 and TRBJ2-1, with D perhaps matching TRBD2 (6 bases). The ends were cut back, 8 bases at V and 3 bases at J, with 23 bases in the middle. The CDR3 is made up of 17 amino acids. Germline loops: CDR1 SEHNR, CDR2 FQNEAQ (reference sequence).

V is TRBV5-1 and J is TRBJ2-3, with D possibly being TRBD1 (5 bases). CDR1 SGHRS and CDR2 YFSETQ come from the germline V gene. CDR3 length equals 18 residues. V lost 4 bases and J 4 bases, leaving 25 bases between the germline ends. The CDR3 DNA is TGCGCCAGCAGCACGCGCCCCTTGACTCTAGGGGAATCAGATACGCAGTATTTT. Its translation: CASSTRPLTLGESDTQYF.

In DNA form, the CDR3 reads TGCGCCAGCAGCCAATTCTTCACCGGGGAGCTGTTTTTT. Protein: CASSQFFTGELFF. The genes are TRBV4-3 and TRBJ2-2, with unresolved D. CDR3 size: 13 residues. Germline V gene data show CDR1 as LGHNA and CDR2 as YSLEER. V lost 2 bases and J lost 4, with 5 bases in between.

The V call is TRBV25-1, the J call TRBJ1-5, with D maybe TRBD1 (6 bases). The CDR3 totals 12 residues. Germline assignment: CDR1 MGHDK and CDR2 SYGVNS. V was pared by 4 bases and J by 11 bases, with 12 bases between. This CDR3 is CASSGTAGTQHF. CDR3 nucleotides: TGTGCCAGCAGTGGGACAGCCGGGACCCAGCATTTT.

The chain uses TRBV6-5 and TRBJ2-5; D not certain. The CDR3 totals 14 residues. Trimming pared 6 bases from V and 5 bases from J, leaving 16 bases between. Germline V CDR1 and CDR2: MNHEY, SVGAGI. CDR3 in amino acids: CASSRGLVRETQYF. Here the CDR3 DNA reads TGTGCCAGCAGCCGTGGTTTAGTACGTGAGACCCAGTACTTC.

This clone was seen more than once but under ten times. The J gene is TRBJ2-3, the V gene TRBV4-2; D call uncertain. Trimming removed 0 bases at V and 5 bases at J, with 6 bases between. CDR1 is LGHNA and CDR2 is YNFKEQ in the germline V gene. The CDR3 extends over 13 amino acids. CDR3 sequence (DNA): TGTGCCAGCAGCCAAGACGAGCGAGATACGCAGTATTTT. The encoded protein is CASSQDERDTQYF.

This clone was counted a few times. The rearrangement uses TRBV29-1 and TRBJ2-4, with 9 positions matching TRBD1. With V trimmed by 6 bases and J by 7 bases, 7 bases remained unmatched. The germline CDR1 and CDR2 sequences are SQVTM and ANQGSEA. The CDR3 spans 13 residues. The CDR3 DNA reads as TGCAGCGTCGCTACAGGGGGCGGGAACATTCAGTACTTC. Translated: CSVATGGGNIQYF.

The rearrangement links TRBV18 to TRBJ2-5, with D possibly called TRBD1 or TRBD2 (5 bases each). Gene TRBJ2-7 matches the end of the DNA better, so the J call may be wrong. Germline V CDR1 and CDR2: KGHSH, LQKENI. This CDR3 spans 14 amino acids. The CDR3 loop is CASSPLSGQGEQYF. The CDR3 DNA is TGTGCCAGCTCACCACTGTCGGGGCAGGGCGAGCAGTACTTC.

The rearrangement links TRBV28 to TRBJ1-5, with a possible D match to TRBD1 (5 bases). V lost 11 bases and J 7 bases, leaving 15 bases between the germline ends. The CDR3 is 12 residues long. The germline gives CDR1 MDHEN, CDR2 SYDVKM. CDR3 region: CAPDSDRQPQHF. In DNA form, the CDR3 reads TGTGCCCCTGACTCTGACAGACAGCCCCAGCATTTT.